These 10 T cell receptor beta chains came from one sample sequenced in a study of blood T cell repertoires in COVID-19. Using immunoSEQ multiplex PCR, the repertoire was profiled, and TCRdb retains in-frame clones only, with some absent. The table includes some 150,000 clones, 85% to 90% detected once. Sequencing was performed on peripheral blood. These receptors all come from a woman aged 55 to 70 with active COVID-19.

This chain connects TRBV28 to TRBJ1-5, with TRBD1 identical over 7 bases. Trimming at V came to 5 bases and at J to 4 bases, leaving 8 bases not matched to a gene. Germline loops: CDR1 MDHEN, CDR2 SYDVKM. This CDR3 contains 15 residues. The CDR3 is CASSPARGQNQPQHF. DNA of the CDR3: TGTGCCAGCAGTCCGGCGCGGGGACAGAATCAGCCCCAGCATTTT. Combining the CDR3 with reference TRBV28 and TRBJ1-5 gives the whole variable domain DVKVTQSSRYLVKRTGEKVFLECVQDMDHENMFWYRQDPGLGLRLIYFSYDVKMKEKGDIPEGYSVSREKKERFSLILESASTNQTSMYLCASSPARGQNQPQHFGDGTRLSIL.

The chain employs TRBV7-2 and TRBJ2-5; D is possibly TRBD2 (5 bases). The CDR3 loop spans 15 amino acids. Germline values: CDR1 SGHTA, CDR2 FQGNSA. Trimming left V 1 base short and J 7 bases short, with 16 bases between. The CDR3 region has the DNA TGTGCCAGCAGCTTAGTAGTGGGAGAAATCGGGACCCAGTACTTC. Protein: CASSLVVGEIGTQYF.

The genes are TRBV19 and TRBJ1-6, with 8 bases lining up with TRBD1. V gave up 7 bases and J gave up 9 bases; unmatched junction bases: 11. The CDR3 is made up of 15 amino acids. Per germline, CDR1 LNHDA and CDR2 SQIVND (reference sequence). Here the CDR3 reads CASNARDRWFSPLHF. The DNA of the CDR3 is TGTGCCAGTAACGCGAGGGACAGGTGGTTTTCACCCCTCCACTTT. The variable domain in full, with the rest retrieved from reference TRBV19 and TRBJ1-6, is DGGITQSPKYLFRKEGQNVTLSCEQNLNHDAMYWYRQDPGQGLRLIYYSQIVNDFQKGDIAEGYSVSREKKESFPLTVTSAQKNPTAFYLCASNARDRWFSPLHFGNGTRLTVT.

This chain uses TRBV27 with TRBJ2-6; 9 nucleotides agree with TRBD1. The germline gives CDR1 MNHEY, CDR2 SMNVEV (reference sequence). The ends lost 3 bases at V and 2 bases at J; junction bases unmatched: 5. This CDR3 has 17 residues. The DNA for the CDR3 is TGTGCCAGCAGTTTCGTGGGACAGGGAGCTGGGGCCAACGTCCTGACTTTC. It translates to CASSFVGQGAGANVLTF.

This clone was observed a few times. The CDR3 sequence: CASRGQPHTEAFF. CDR3 coding DNA: TGTGCCAGCAGAGGACAGCCCCACACTGAAGCTTTCTTT. This chain connects TRBV28 to TRBJ1-1, with a weak D call TRBD1 (6 bases). There are 13 residues in the CDR3. CDR1 is MDHEN, CDR2 SYDVKM, per germline. V was cut by 6 bases and J by 3 bases, with 11 bases left in between.

J is TRBJ1-2 and V is TRBV7-2, with 9 nucleotides matching TRBD1. This CDR3 is 15 amino acids long. The germline CDR1 and CDR2 sequences are SGHTA and FQGNSA. The J segment lost 8 bases and the V segment lost 6 bases, leaving 13 bases of the junction unmatched. CDR3 bases: TGTGCCAGCAGTTTACGGCGGACAGGGGATGGGGGCTACACCTTC. Translation: CASSLRRTGDGGYTF. Together with reference TRBV7-2 and TRBJ1-2, the CDR3 gives the full variable domain: GAGVSQSPSNKVTEKGKDVELRCDPISGHTALYWYRQSLGQGLEFLIYFQGNSAPDKSGLPSDRFSAERTGGSVSTLTIQRTQQEDSAVYLCASSLRRTGDGGYTFGSGTRLTVV.

V usage is TRBV10-3 and J usage is TRBJ2-7, with D perhaps TRBD2 (5 bases). Germline lookup yields CDR1 ENHRY and CDR2 SYGVKD. CDR3 length: 13 residues. V was trimmed by 2 bases and J by 3 bases, leaving 8 bases between them. CDR3 region: CAISERRDYEQYF. The CDR3 DNA reads TGTGCCATCAGTGAGCGCCGGGACTACGAGCAGTACTTC.

V usage is TRBV25-1 and J usage is TRBJ2-2; 7 bases match TRBD1. V lost 7 bases, J lost 3 bases, and 5 bases stayed unmatched. Germline CDR1 MGHDK, CDR2 SYGVNS. CDR3 length equals 14 residues. The CDR3 sequence: CASTGQEYTGELFF. For the CDR3, the DNA is TGTGCCAGCACTGGACAGGAGTACACCGGGGAGCTGTTTTTT. The full variable domain, its missing parts supplied by reference TRBV25-1 and TRBJ2-2, is EADIYQTPRYLVIGTGKKITLECSQTMGHDKMYWYQQDPGMELHLIHYSYGVNSTEKGDLSSESTVSRIRTEHFPLTLESARPSHTSQYLCASTGQEYTGELFFGEGSRLTVL.

The CDR3 loop is CASSLARYPGNTIYF. The CDR3 bases are TGTGCCAGCAGCTTAGCCCGGTACCCTGGAAACACCATATATTTT. V and J are TRBV7-2 and TRBJ1-3; the D is unclear. Trimming pared 0 bases from V and 2 bases from J, leaving 8 bases between. This CDR3 is 15 amino acids long. CDR1 and CDR2 from the germline V gene are SGHTA and FQGNSA.

Written as DNA, the CDR3 is TGCGCCAGCAGCCAAGAACAGGGGAACTATGGCTACACCTTC. Protein: CASSQEQGNYGYTF. V and J are TRBV4-3 and TRBJ1-2; the match to TRBD1 covers 7 bases. The CDR3 is 14 amino acids. V trimming: 0 bases; J trimming: 2 bases; junction bases outside the gene matches: 0. Germline lookup yields CDR1 LGHNA and CDR2 YSLEER.